This TCR beta chain was captured in a study of T cells in localized non-small cell lung cancer. Concerning this clone itself: No antigen is known for it.

Study-level findings and limits: Peak T cell clonality was found in uninvolved adjacent lung, exceeding tumor. Because researchers sequenced only one region of the tumor, heterogeneity is still possible. Higher adjacent-lung clonality was associated with shorter survival. When the top 100 tumor clones were examined, a median around 50 of them also appeared in the adjacent lung, which was paired and uninvolved.

Produced via immunoSEQ multiplex PCR; TCRdb's table is partial and in-frame only. The table includes 100,000 to 150,000 clones, around 89% detected once. There are 12 residues in the CDR3. The V gene's germline CDR1 is SQVTM and CDR2 ANQGSEA. Trimming pared 6 bases from V and 2 bases from J, leaving 11 bases between. The receptor's source is a female donor over 55 with stage I lung adenocarcinoma. Sample: peripheral blood, taken before any cancer treatment. The gene calls are TRBV29-1 and TRBJ2-7, with a weak D call TRBD2 (5 bases). CDR3 residues: CSVSSFTYEQYF. In DNA, the CDR3 is TGCAGCGTGTCTAGCTTCACCTACGAGCAGTACTTC.